Here is one T cell receptor (beta chain) with its context. The antigen is not known. PCR primers comprised 60 Vbeta and 13 Jbeta primers. Study processing details: A later analysis tallied some 80 million unique TCR beta chains, some 12 million of them shared. Profiled with immunoSEQ multiplex PCR; TCRdb holds only in-frame clones, not every one. The DNA was the basis for D and trimming; V, J and clone size are from that table. In all, the sample yields fewer than 200,000 clones. This sample was included in a study of cytomegalovirus exposure and HLA in healthy donors. Study-level points and caveats: Associated with HLA alleles at 0.05 false discovery rate in a later analysis were some 16,000 TCR beta sequences. Earlier analysis yielded a pattern in which most TCR beta V segments were productive about 90% or about 30% of the time.

This receptor was taken from a woman aged 55-69 years in good health and CMV-seronegative. The sequencing sample was made of PBMCs.

The CDR3 nucleotides are TGTGCCAGCAGCCAGGGACAGGGTTGGTCCTATGGCTACACCTTC. Translated, it gives CASSQGQGWSYGYTF. The genes are TRBV6-6 and TRBJ1-2; TRBD1 matches 9 bases. V shed 6 bases and J 4 bases; nucleotides not matched to a gene: 9. The length of the CDR3 is 15 residues. CDR1 MNHNY and CDR2 SVGAGI come from the germline V gene (reference sequence).